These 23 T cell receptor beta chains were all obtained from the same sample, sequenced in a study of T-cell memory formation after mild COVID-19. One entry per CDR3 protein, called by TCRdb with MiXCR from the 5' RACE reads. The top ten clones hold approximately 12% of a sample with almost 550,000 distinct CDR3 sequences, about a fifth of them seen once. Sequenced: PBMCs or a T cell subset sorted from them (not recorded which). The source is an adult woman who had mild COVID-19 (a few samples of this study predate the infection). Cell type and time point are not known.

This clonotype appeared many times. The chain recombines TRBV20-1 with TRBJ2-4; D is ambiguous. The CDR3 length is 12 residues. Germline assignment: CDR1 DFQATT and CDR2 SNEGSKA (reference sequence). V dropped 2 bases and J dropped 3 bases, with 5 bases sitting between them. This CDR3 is CSARHDKNIQYF. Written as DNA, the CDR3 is TGCAGTGCTAGACATGACAAAAACATTCAGTACTTC.

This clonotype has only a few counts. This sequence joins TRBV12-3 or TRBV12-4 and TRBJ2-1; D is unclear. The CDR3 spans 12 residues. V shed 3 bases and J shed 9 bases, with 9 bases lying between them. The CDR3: CASSFGSTEQFF. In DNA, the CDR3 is TGTGCCAGCAGTTTTGGGTCTACTGAGCAGTTCTTC.

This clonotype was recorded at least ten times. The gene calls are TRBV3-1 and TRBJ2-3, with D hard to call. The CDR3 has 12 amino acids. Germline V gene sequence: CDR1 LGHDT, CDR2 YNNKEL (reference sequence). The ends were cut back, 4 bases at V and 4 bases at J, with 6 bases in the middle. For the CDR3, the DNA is TGTGCCAGCAGCCCCCGGCCAGATACGCAGTATTTT. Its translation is CASSPRPDTQYF.

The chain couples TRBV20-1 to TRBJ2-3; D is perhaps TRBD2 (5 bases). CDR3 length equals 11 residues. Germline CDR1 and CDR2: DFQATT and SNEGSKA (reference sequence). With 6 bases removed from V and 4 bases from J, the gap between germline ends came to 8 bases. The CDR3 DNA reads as TGCAGTGCGAGCGGATCAGATACGCAGTATTTT. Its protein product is CSASGSDTQYF.

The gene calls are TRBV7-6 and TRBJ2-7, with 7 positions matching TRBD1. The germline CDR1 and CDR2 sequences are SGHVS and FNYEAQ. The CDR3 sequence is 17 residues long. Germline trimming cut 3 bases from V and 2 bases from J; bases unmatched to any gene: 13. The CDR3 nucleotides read TGTGCCAGCAGCTTTCCAGAGGCAGGGGGTGGGACCTACGAGCAGTACTTC. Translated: CASSFPEAGGGTYEQYF.

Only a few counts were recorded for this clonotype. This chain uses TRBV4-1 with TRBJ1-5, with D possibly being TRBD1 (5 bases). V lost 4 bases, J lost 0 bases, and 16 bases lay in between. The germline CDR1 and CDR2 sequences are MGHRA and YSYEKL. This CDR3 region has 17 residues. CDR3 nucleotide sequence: TGCGCCAGCAGCCCCCTCGGGGGGTCGTATAGCAATCAGCCCCAGCATTTT. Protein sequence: CASSPLGGSYSNQPQHF.

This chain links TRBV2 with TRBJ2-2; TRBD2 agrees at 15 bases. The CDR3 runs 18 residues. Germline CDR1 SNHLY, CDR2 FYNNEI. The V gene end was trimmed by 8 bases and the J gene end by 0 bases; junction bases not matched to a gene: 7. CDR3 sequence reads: CASARTSGGATNTGELFF. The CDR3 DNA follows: TGTGCCAGCGCAAGGACTAGCGGGGGGGCCACGAACACCGGGGAGCTGTTTTTT.

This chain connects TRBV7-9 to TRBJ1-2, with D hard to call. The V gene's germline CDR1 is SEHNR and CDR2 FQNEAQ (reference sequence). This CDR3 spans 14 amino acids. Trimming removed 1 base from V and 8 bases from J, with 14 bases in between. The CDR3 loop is CASSLEAKGRGYTF. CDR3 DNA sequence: TGTGCCAGCAGCTTAGAGGCCAAAGGTCGCGGCTACACCTTC. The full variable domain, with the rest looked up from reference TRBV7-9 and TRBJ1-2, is DTGVSQNPRHKITKRGQNVTFRCDPISEHNRLYWYRQTLGQGPEFLTYFQNEAQLEKSRLLSDRFSAERPKGSFSTLEIQRTEQGDSAMYLCASSLEAKGRGYTFGSGTRLTVV.

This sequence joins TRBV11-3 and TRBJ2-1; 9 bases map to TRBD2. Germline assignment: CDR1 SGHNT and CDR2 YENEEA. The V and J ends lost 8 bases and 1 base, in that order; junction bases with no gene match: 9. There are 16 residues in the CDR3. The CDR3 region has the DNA TGTGCCAGCGCGGTAGTAGCGGGAGTATCCTACAATGAGCAGTTCTTC. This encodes CASAVVAGVSYNEQFF.

CDR3 nucleotides: TGTGCTAGTGGTTCCCGGGGCGGGGGGGCCCACGGGGAGCTGTTTTTT. Translation: CASGSRGGGAHGELFF. The rearrangement uses TRBV12-5 and TRBJ2-2, with 9 bases that match TRBD2. The CDR3 sequence is 16 residues long. CDR1 and CDR2 (germline): LGHNT, FRNRAP. V was clipped by 4 bases and J by 7 bases; unmatched bases: 10.

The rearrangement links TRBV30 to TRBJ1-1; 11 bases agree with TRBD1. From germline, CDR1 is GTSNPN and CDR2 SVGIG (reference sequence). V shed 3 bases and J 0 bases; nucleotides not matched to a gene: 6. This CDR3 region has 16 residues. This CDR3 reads CAWSRDRGRLNTEAFF. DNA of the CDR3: TGTGCCTGGAGCCGGGACAGGGGGAGGTTGAACACTGAAGCTTTCTTT.

The CDR3 region is CASSLDREVNYGYTF. The CDR3 DNA is TGTGCCAGCAGCTTGGACAGGGAAGTTAACTATGGCTACACCTTC. The rearrangement uses TRBV5-5 and TRBJ1-2, with a possible D match to TRBD1 (6 bases). The CDR3 contains 15 residues. Between the trimmed V and J ends, which lost 0 bases and 1 base, there was a span of 10 bases. The germline V gene has CDR1 SGHKS and CDR2 YYEKEE (reference sequence).

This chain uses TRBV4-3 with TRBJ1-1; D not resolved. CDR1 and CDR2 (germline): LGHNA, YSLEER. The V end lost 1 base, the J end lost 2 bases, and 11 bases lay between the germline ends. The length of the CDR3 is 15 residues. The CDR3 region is CASSQGIKGNTEAFF. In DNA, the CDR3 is TGCGCCAGCAGCCAAGGTATTAAGGGAAACACTGAAGCTTTCTTT.

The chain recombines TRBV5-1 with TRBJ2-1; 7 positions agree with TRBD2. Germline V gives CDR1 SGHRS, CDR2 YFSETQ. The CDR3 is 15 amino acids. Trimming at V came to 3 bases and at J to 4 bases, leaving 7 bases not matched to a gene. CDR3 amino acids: CASSSWGGSYNEQFF. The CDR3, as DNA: TGCGCCAGCAGCTCCTGGGGGGGGTCGTACAATGAGCAGTTCTTC.

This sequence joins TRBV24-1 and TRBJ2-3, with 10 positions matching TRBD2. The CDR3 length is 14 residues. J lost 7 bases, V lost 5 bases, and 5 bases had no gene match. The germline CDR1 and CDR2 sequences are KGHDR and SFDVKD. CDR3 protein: CATSASGRTNTQYF. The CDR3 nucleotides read TGTGCCACCAGTGCTAGCGGGAGAACAAATACGCAGTATTTT.

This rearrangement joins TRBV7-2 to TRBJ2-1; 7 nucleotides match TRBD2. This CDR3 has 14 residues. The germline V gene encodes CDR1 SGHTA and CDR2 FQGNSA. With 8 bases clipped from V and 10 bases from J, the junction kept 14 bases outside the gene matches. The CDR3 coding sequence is TGTGCCAGCTCTAGGGAGGGAGTGGTGTGGGAGCAGTTCTTC. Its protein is CASSREGVVWEQFF.

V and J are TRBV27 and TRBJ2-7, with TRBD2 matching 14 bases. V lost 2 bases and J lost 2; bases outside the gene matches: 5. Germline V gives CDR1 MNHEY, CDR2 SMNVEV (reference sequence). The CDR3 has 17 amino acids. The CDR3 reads CASSLRGTSGSPYEQYF. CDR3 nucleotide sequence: TGTGCCAGCAGTTTAAGGGGGACTAGCGGGAGCCCCTACGAGCAGTACTTC.

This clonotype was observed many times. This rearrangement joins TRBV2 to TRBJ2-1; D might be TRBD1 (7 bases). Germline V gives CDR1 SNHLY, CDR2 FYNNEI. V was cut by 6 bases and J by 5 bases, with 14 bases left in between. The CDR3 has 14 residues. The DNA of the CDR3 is TGTGCCAGCAGCCCCCGCGGGACAGACAATGAGCAGTTCTTC. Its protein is CASSPRGTDNEQFF.

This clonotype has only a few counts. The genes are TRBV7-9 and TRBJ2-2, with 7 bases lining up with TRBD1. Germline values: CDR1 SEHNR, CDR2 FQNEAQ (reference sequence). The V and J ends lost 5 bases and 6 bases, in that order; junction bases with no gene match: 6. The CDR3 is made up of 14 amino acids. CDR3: CASSEDRIAGELFF. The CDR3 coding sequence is TGTGCCAGCAGCGAGGACAGGATAGCCGGGGAGCTGTTTTTT.

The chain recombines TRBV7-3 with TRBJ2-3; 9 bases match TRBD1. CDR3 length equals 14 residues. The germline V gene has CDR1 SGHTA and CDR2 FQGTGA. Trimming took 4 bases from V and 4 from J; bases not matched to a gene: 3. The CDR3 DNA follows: TGTGCCAGCAGCTCCGGGACAGGGTCAGATACGCAGTATTTT. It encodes CASSSGTGSDTQYF.

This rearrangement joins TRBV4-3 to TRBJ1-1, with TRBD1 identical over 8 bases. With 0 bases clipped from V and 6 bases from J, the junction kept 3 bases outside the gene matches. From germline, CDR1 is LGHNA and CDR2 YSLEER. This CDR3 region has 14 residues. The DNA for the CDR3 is TGCGCCAGCAGCCAAGAGGGCAGGGGGCCTGAAGCTTTCTTT. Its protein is CASSQEGRGPEAFF.

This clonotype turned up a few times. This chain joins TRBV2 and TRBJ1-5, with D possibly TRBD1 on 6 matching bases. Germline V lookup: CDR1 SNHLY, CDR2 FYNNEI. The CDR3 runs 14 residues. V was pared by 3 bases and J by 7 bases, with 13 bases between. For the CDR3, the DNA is TGTGCCAGCAGTGATAATTACAGGGCGCAGCCCCAGCATTTT. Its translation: CASSDNYRAQPQHF.

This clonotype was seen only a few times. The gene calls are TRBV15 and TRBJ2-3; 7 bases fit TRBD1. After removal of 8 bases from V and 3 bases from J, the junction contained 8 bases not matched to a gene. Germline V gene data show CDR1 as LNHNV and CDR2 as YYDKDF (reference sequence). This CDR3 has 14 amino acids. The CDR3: CATALVTGTDTQYF. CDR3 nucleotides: TGTGCCACCGCCCTAGTGACAGGGACAGATACGCAGTATTTT.